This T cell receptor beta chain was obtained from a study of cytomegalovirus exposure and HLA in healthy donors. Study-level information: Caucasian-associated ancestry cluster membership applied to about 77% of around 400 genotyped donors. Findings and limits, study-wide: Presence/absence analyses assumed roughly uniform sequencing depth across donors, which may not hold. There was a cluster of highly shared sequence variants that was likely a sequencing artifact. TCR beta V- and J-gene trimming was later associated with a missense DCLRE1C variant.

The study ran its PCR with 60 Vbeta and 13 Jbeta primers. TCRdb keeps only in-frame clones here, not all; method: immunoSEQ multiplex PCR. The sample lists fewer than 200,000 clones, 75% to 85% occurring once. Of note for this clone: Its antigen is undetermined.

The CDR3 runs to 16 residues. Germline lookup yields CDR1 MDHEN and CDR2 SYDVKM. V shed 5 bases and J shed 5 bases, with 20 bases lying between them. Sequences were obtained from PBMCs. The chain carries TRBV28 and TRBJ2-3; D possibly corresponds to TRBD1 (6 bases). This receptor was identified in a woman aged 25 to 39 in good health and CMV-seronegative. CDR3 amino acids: CASSLTQGFTGDTQYF. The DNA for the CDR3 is TGTGCCAGCAGTCTTACCCAGGGGTTCACCGGAGATACGCAGTATTTT.